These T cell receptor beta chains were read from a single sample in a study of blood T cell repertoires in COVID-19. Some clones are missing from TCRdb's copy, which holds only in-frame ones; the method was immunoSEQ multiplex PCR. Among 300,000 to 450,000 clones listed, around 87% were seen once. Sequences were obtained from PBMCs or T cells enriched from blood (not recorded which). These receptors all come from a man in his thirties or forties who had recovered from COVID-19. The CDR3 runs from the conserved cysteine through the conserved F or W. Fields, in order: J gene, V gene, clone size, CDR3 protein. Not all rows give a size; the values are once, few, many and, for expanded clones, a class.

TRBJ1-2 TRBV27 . CASSPVGGFYGYTF
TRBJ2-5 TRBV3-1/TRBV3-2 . CASTTDQETQYF
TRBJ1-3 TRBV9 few CASSVDGTPSGNTIYF
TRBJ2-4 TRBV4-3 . CASSQARGGFYIQYF
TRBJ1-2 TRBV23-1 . CASSQRSIGANRGYGYTF
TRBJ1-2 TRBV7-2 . CASSLAGGNYGYTF
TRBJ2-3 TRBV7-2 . CASSLGPGGTDTQYF
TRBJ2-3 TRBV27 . CASRKGGGTDTQYF
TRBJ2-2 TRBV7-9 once CASSLEQEAPGELFF
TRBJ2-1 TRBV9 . CASSLPHRDSAYNEQFF
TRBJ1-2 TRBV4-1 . CASSQGKKLPYGYTF
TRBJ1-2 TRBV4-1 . CASSQDRGQGRGYTF
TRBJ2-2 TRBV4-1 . CASSQDGGDRGLAGELFF
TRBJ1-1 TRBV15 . CATSRDRLQGATTEAFF
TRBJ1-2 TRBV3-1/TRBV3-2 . CASSQERRQLTNYGYTF
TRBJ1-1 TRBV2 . CASRQEGLNTEAFF
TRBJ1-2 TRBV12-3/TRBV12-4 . CASSHGTDYGYTF
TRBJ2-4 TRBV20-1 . CSAEQGNIQYF
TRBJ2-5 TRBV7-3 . CASSPKETQYF
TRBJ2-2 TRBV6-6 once CASSYRQGSTGELFF
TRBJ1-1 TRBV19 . CASSIPDREAFF
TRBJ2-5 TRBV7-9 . CASSPIFSGQETQYF
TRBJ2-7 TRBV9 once CASSQTSSRHEQYF
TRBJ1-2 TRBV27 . CASSLSAGDTPSGYGYTF
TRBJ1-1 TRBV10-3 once CAISESLTGVLTEAFF
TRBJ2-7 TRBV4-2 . CASSQGGGQGSYEQYF
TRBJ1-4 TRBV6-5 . CASFTTNEKLFF
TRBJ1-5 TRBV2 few CASRPESLQPQHF
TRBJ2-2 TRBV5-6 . CASSFQVTGELFF
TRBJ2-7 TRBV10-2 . CASSRGGTLAYEQYF
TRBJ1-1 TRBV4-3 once CASSQATGMNTEAFF
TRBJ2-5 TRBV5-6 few CASSLPRGLGETQYF